This entry features one T cell receptor beta chain sequence. Its antigen remains unidentified. Germline CDR1 and CDR2: MGHRA and YSYEKL. The trim removed 2 bases at V and 2 bases at J, leaving 9 bases unmatched. The CDR3 loop spans 17 amino acids. Using unique molecular identifiers, the investigators prepared the TCRbeta library. MiXCR, run by TCRdb on the PCR reads, gives a single entry per CDR3 protein. Seen here are 800,000 to 1,000,000 distinct CDR3 sequences, about 26% observed once, and the top ten hold over 25%. The sample belongs to a study of T-cell reconstitution after alpha-beta-depleted transplantation in children. General observations from the study: At the one-year point after transplant, T-cell counts and TCRbeta diversity were found to come mostly from T cells that had been newly produced.

The TCR originated in a boy younger than two who had a stem cell transplant for SCID, so the T cells may come from the graft donor. The gene calls are TRBV4-1 and TRBJ2-1; TRBD2 matches 7 bases. This sample comprised PBMCs, mostly from graft donor cells, obtained 360 days after TCRalphabeta/CD19-depleted stem cell transplant. The CDR3 DNA follows: TGCGCCAGCAGCCAAAGGGGAACCGGGACTACCTACAATGAGCAGTTCTTC. Its translation: CASSQRGTGTTYNEQFF.